This is a list of T cell receptor beta chains from one sample in a study of blood T cells in healthy people across ages. TCRdb used MiXCR to reprocess the 5' RACE reads, holding one entry per CDR3 protein. Altogether fewer than 2,000,000 distinct CDR3 sequences are present, more than 35% being singletons, with the ten largest covering around 23%. Source material: blood. These receptors all stem from a human donor in good health. Both conserved end residues are part of each CDR3. Fields, in order: D gene, CDR3 length, J gene, clone size, V gene, CDR3 protein, CDR3 DNA. A D gene is named only where the DNA matches it firmly. Only some rows state a clone size, as once, few, many or a class for expanded clones.

-	12	TRBJ2-3	-	TRBV29-1	CSAQGGPDTQYF	TGCAGCGCCCAAGGGGGGCCCGATACGCAGTATTTT
TRBD2	19	TRBJ2-1	-	TRBV4-3	CASSPTGGLAGGSLYEQFF	TGCGCCAGCAGCCCAACCGGCGGACTAGCGGGGGGGTCTTTGTATGAGCAGTTCTTC
TRBD2	16	TRBJ2-1	-	TRBV7-9	CASSFGLAGGENEQFF	TGTGCCAGCAGCTTTGGACTAGCGGGGGGCGAAAATGAGCAGTTCTTC
-	13	TRBJ2-7	few	TRBV7-8	CASRSRGLDEQYF	TGTGCCAGCAGGAGTAGGGGTTTGGACGAGCAGTACTTC
-	16	TRBJ2-4	many	TRBV28	CASSSHLGATKNIQYF	TGTGCCAGCAGTTCCCACCTTGGGGCTACCAAAAACATTCAGTACTTC
TRBD2	14	TRBJ2-1	few	TRBV2	CASAPGGRSDEQFF	TGTGCCAGTGCCCCGGGGGGGCGCTCGGATGAGCAGTTCTTC
-	20	TRBJ2-3	-	TRBV11-2	CASSTPTGLRELGRTDTQYF	TGTGCCAGCAGCACTCCGACTGGCTTAAGGGAGTTGGGTAGGACAGATACGCAGTATTTT
TRBD2	18	TRBJ2-1	-	TRBV5-1	CASSPPGTRGSSYNEQFF	TGCGCCAGCAGCCCACCCGGGACTAGAGGGAGCTCCTACAATGAGCAGTTCTTC
TRBD1	13	TRBJ1-2	-	TRBV29-1	CSVEITGGGGYTF	TGCAGCGTTGAAATAACAGGGGGCGGTGGCTACACCTTC
-	15	TRBJ1-4	few	TRBV7-8	CASSQRGRVGEKLFF	TGTGCCAGCAGCCAGCGGGGCAGGGTCGGGGAAAAACTGTTTTTT
TRBD2	15	TRBJ2-5	few	TRBV7-2	CASSPMGGTGETQYF	TGTGCCAGCAGCCCCATGGGGGGGACGGGGGAGACCCAGTACTTC
-	16	TRBJ1-2	-	TRBV4-2	CASSLQSGGAGYGYTF	TGTGCCAGCAGCCTGCAGTCGGGGGGCGCAGGCTATGGCTACACCTTC
-	13	TRBJ2-5	-	TRBV7-9	CASSLAQSETQYF	TGTGCCAGCAGCTTAGCGCAGAGTGAGACCCAGTACTTC
-	14	TRBJ1-2	-	TRBV27	CASSLSGKNYGYTF	TGTGCCAGCAGTTTATCGGGCAAAAACTATGGCTACACCTTC
-	12	TRBJ1-2	-	TRBV20-1	CSASTLPYGYTF	TGCAGTGCTAGCACACTACCCTATGGCTACACCTTC
-	12	TRBJ2-2	-	TRBV2	CASSDHQRELFF	TGTGCCAGCAGTGATCACCAGAGGGAGCTGTTTTTT
TRBD2	18	TRBJ2-6	-	TRBV4-1	CASSPGLAGGSGANVLTF	TGCGCCAGCAGCCCCGGACTAGCGGGGGGATCTGGGGCCAACGTCCTGACTTTC
-	12	TRBJ2-1	-	TRBV5-1	CASSLDGMEQFF	TGCGCCAGCAGTTTGGACGGCATGGAGCAGTTCTTC
-	15	TRBJ2-1	few	TRBV12-3/TRBV12-4	CASSSWGAGYNEQFF	TGTGCCAGCAGTTCTTGGGGGGCGGGCTACAATGAGCAGTTCTTC
TRBD2	15	TRBJ2-3	few	TRBV12-5	CASGRLAGALDTQYF	TGTGCTAGTGGTCGACTAGCGGGGGCCCTAGATACGCAGTATTTT
-	16	TRBJ2-1	-	TRBV10-3	CAISESARRGRNEQFF	TGTGCCATCAGTGAGTCCGCCAGGCGAGGTAGGAATGAGCAGTTCTTC
-	13	TRBJ2-3	-	TRBV12-3/TRBV12-4	CASSSGGTDAEYF	TGTGCCAGCAGCTCTGGGGGCACAGATGCGGAGTATTTT
TRBD1	17	TRBJ1-2	-	TRBV7-9	CASSSSTGTENNYGYTF	TGTGCCAGCAGCTCGAGCACCGGGACAGAGAATAACTATGGCTACACCTTC
-	16	TRBJ1-5	-	TRBV7-2	CASSLEGPLGNQPQHF	TGTGCCAGCAGCTTAGAGGGGCCTTTAGGCAATCAGCCCCAGCATTTT
-	14	TRBJ2-7	-	TRBV3-1	CASSQTGQPNEQYF	TGTGCCAGCAGCCAGACCGGACAACCGAACGAGCAGTACTTC
-	14	TRBJ1-2	-	TRBV7-6	CASSPLTAAYGYTF	TGTGCCAGCAGCCCGCTAACAGCGGCCTATGGCTACACCTTC
-	14	TRBJ1-4	few	TRBV7-9	CASSLQGGVEKLFF	TGTGCCAGCAGCTTACAGGGTGGGGTCGAAAAACTGTTTTTT
TRBD1	16	TRBJ1-6	-	TRBV20-1	CSARDPRQGNNSPLHF	TGCAGTGCTAGAGATCCCCGACAGGGCAATAATTCACCCCTCCACTTT
-	14	TRBJ2-7	-	TRBV20-1	CSASTGRMPYEQYF	TGCAGTGCTAGTACGGGCAGGATGCCCTACGAGCAGTACTTC
TRBD1	16	TRBJ2-3	few	TRBV7-8	CASSPRQGLSTDTQYF	TGTGCCAGCAGCCCTCGACAGGGCCTTAGCACAGATACGCAGTATTTT
TRBD2	18	TRBJ2-5	-	TRBV6-5	CASSYSDGTSGGEETQYF	TGTGCCAGCAGTTACTCGGACGGGACCAGCGGGGGGGAAGAGACCCAGTACTTC
TRBD1	13	TRBJ1-2	-	TRBV9	CASSATGKLGYTF	TGTGCCAGCAGCGCGACAGGGAAACTTGGCTACACCTTC
TRBD1	16	TRBJ2-5	-	TRBV12-3/TRBV12-4	CASSYRGPRRLETQYF	TGTGCCAGCAGTTACAGGGGCCCCCGCCGGTTGGAGACCCAGTACTTC
-	13	TRBJ2-5	few	TRBV29-1	CSVEEVRGETQYF	TGCAGCGTTGAAGAGGTCCGGGGTGAGACCCAGTACTTC
-	17	TRBJ2-3	-	TRBV5-1	CASSLGAESRLSDTQYF	TGCGCCAGCAGCTTGGGGGCAGAGAGCCGCCTATCAGATACGCAGTATTTT
-	16	TRBJ2-4	-	TRBV18	CASSLNGVGAQNIQYF	TGTGCCAGCTCACTCAACGGAGTGGGGGCCCAAAACATTCAGTACTTC
TRBD2	12	TRBJ2-3	-	TRBV20-1	CSASRGGGLEYF	TGCAGTGCCAGTCGGGGCGGGGGGTTGGAGTATTTT
-	15	TRBJ2-7	-	TRBV10-3	CAISEVAGKSYEQYF	TGTGCCATCAGTGAGGTGGCGGGGAAGAGCTACGAGCAGTACTTC
-	17	TRBJ2-5	few	TRBV15	CATSRGAGKRLGETQYF	TGTGCCACCAGCAGAGGGGCGGGCAAGCGATTAGGAGAGACCCAGTACTTC
-	16	TRBJ2-5	-	TRBV7-9	CASSPPGDGFTDTQYF	TGTGCCAGCAGCCCCCCGGGGGACGGTTTTACAGATACGCAGTACTTC
-	15	TRBJ2-4	once	TRBV20-1	CSARDRAGFWDEQYF	TGCAGTGCTAGAGATCGAGCGGGTTTTTGGGATGAGCAGTACTTC
TRBD1	15	TRBJ1-2	-	TRBV7-2	CASSPNRGRSYGYTF	TGTGCCAGCAGCCCTAACAGGGGCAGGAGCTATGGCTACACCTTC
-	13	TRBJ1-2	-	TRBV14	CASSPYRSVGYTF	TGTGCCAGCAGCCCGTACCGAAGTGTCGGCTACACCTTC
-	11	TRBJ1-2	-	TRBV28	CASGSEYGYTF	TGTGCCAGCGGAAGTGAATATGGCTACACCTTC
-	13	TRBJ2-1	-	TRBV20-1	CGARQGGQETQFF	TGCGGTGCCAGGCAGGGGGGACAAGAGACCCAGTTCTTC
-	15	TRBJ2-7	-	TRBV6-2/TRBV6-3	CASSDGGDASYEQYF	TGTGCCAGCAGTGACGGAGGAGACGCGTCCTACGAGCAGTACTTC
TRBD1	12	TRBJ2-4	-	TRBV5-6	CASSSQGKVQYF	TGTGCCAGCAGCTCACAGGGGAAGGTTCAGTACTTC
-	15	TRBJ1-2	-	TRBV6-6	CASSYYQTDNYGYTF	TGTGCCAGCAGTTATTATCAGACAGACAACTATGGCTACACCTTC
-	14	TRBJ2-7	-	TRBV7-6	CASSSTKESYEQYF	TGTGCCAGCAGCTCGACAAAGGAGAGCTACGAGCAGTACTTC
-	15	TRBJ1-1	once	TRBV9	CASSVGGSENTEAFF	TGTGCCAGCAGCGTGGGTGGGAGTGAGAACACTGAAGCTTTCTTT
-	16	TRBJ1-6	-	TRBV6-5	CASSYSMGTGNSPLHF	TGTGCCAGCAGTTACTCGATGGGGACGGGTAATTCACCCCTCCACTTT